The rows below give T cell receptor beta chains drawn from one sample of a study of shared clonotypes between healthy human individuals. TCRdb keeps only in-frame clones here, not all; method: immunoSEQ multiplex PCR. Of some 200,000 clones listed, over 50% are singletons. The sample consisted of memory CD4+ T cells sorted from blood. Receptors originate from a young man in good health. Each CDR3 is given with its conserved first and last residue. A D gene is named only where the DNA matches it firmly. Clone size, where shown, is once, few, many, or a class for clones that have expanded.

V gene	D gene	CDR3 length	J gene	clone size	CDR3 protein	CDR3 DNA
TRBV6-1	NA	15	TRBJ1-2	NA	CASTPLGDTTYGYTF	TGTGCCAGCACCCCTCTTGGGGACACAACCTATGGCTACACCTTC
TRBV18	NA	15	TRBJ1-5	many	CASSRLGVSNQPQHF	TGTGCCAGCTCACGTCTAGGGGTTAGCAATCAGCCCCAGCATTTT
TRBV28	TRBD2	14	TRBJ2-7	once	CASRGLAGSYEQYF	TGTGCCAGCAGAGGACTAGCGGGCTCCTACGAGCAGTACTTC
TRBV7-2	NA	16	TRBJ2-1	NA	CASSLGPPDLYNEQFF	TGTGCCAGCAGCTTAGGGCCCCCCGACTTATACAATGAGCAGTTCTTC
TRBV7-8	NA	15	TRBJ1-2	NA	CASSASHLGNYGYTF	TGTGCCAGCAGCGCAAGCCATCTGGGAAACTATGGCTACACCTTC
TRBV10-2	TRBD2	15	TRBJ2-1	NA	CASSLGLAGNNEQFF	TGCGCCAGCAGCTTGGGACTAGCGGGCAACAATGAGCAGTTCTTC
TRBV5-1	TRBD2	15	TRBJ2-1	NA	CASSLSRTSGNEQFF	TGCGCCAGCAGCTTGTCAAGGACTAGCGGCAATGAGCAGTTCTTC
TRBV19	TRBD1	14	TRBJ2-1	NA	CASSKTGVYNEQFF	TGTGCCAGTAGTAAGACAGGGGTTTACAATGAGCAGTTCTTC
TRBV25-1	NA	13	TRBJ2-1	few	CASMGASYNEQFF	TGTGCCAGCATGGGGGCTAGTTACAATGAGCAGTTCTTC
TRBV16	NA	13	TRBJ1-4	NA	CASSQRGSEKLFF	TGTGCCAGCAGCCAAAGAGGTTCGGAAAAACTGTTTTTT
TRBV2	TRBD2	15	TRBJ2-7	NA	CASTRTSGSIGEQYF	TGTGCCAGCACGCGGACTAGCGGGAGCATAGGCGAGCAGTACTTC
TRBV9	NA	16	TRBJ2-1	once	CASSVEAGAFYNEQFF	TGTGCCAGCAGCGTAGAAGCGGGCGCGTTCTACAATGAGCAGTTCTTC
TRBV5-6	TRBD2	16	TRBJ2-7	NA	CASSSLSTSAAYEQYF	TGTGCCAGCAGCTCACTCTCGACTAGCGCAGCCTACGAGCAGTACTTC
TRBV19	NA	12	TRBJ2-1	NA	CASSIGPNEQFF	TGTGCCAGTAGTATCGGCCCCAACGAGCAGTTCTTC
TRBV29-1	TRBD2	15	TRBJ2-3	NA	CSVAELAGATDTQYF	TGCAGCGTTGCGGAACTAGCGGGGGCCACAGATACGCAGTATTTT
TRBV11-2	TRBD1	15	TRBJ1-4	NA	CASSLEDRPNEKLFF	TGTGCCAGCAGCTTAGAGGACAGGCCTAATGAAAAACTGTTTTTT
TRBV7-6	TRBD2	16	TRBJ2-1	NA	CASSSIRTSGRNEQFF	TGTGCCAGCAGTTCTATCAGGACTAGCGGGAGGAATGAGCAGTTCTTC
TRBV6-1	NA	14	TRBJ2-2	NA	CASTGFGDTGELFF	TGTGCCAGCACGGGATTTGGGGATACCGGGGAGCTGTTTTTT
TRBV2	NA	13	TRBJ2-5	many	CASSEAGFETQYF	TGTGCCAGCAGTGAGGCCGGGTTTGAGACCCAGTACTTC
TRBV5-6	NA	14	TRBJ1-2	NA	CASSLGGVDYGYTF	TGTGCCAGCAGCTTAGGGGGGGTAGACTATGGCTACACCTTC
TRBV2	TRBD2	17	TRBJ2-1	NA	CASSEALRIAGDGEQFF	TGTGCCAGCAGTGAAGCGTTGAGGATAGCGGGAGACGGTGAGCAGTTCTTC
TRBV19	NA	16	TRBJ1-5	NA	CASSNSRGMAYQPQHF	TGTGCCAGTAGTAACAGCAGGGGTATGGCGTATCAGCCCCAGCATTTT
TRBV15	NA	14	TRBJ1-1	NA	CATSRPGMNTEAFF	TGTGCCACCAGCAGGCCGGGTATGAACACTGAAGCTTTCTTT
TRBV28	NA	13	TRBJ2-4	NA	CASRGGAKNIQYF	TGTGCCAGCAGAGGGGGTGCCAAAAACATTCAGTACTTC
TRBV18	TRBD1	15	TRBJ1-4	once	CASSPPTGEGEKLFF	TGTGCCAGCTCACCACCCACAGGGGAAGGCGAAAAACTGTTTTTT
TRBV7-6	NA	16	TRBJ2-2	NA	CASSPRPEANTGELFF	TGTGCCAGCAGCCCCCGGCCCGAGGCGAACACCGGGGAGCTGTTTTTT
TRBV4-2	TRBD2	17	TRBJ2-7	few	CASSQDRLAHNSYEQYF	TGTGCCAGCAGCCAAGATCGACTAGCACATAACTCCTACGAGCAGTACTTC
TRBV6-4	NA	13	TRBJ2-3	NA	CASSDRSTDTQYF	TGTGCCAGCAGTGACAGGAGCACAGATACGCAGTATTTT
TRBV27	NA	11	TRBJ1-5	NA	CASSAEQPQHF	TGTGCCAGCTCGGCCGAACAGCCCCAGCATTTT
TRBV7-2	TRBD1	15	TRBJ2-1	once	CASSPQGAGDNEQFF	TGTGCCAGCAGTCCCCAGGGGGCAGGAGACAATGAGCAGTTCTTC
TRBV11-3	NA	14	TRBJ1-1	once	CASSLDITNTEAFF	TGTGCCAGCAGCTTAGATATTACAAACACTGAAGCTTTCTTT
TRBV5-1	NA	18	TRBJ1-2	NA	CASSLGVRTAIKDYGYTF	TGCGCCAGCAGCTTGGGTGTCAGAACGGCGATAAAAGACTATGGCTACACCTTC
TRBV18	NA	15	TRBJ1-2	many	CASSPVVSVDYGYTF	TGTGCCAGCTCACCAGTCGTCAGCGTAGACTATGGCTACACCTTC
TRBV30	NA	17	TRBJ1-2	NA	CAWSPQGIGGLNYGYTF	TGTGCCTGGAGTCCCCAGGGTATCGGAGGGCTTAACTATGGCTACACCTTC
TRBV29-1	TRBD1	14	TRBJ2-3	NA	CSVEGQGVGGTQYF	TGCAGCGTTGAGGGTCAGGGGGTAGGAGGTACGCAGTATTTT
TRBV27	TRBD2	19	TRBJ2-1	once	CASSPPLGLAGSSYNEQFF	TGTGCCAGCAGTCCGCCACTGGGACTAGCGGGTAGCTCCTACAATGAGCAGTTCTTC
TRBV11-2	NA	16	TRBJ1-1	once	CASSLALGDGGTEAFF	TGTGCCAGCAGCTTAGCGCTAGGGGACGGAGGGACTGAAGCTTTCTTT
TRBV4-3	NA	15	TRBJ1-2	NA	CASSQRTPANYGYTF	TGCGCCAGCAGCCAGAGGACGCCCGCTAACTATGGCTACACCTTC
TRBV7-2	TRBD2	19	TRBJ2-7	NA	CASSLGGGASGRQNYEQYF	TGTGCCAGCAGCTTAGGTGGTGGGGCTAGCGGGAGACAGAACTACGAGCAGTACTTC
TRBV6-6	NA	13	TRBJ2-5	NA	CASSTMSRETQYF	TGTGCCAGCAGTACGATGAGCCGAGAGACCCAGTACTTC
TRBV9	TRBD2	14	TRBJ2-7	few	CASSASGTSVEQYF	TGTGCCAGCAGCGCTTCCGGGACTAGCGTCGAGCAGTACTTC
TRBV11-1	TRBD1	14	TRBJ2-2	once	CASSGTANTGELFF	TGTGCCAGCAGCGGGACAGCGAACACCGGGGAGCTGTTTTTT
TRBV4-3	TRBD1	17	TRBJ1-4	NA	CASSQDTLNRGDEKLFF	TGCGCCAGCAGCCAAGATACTCTCAACAGGGGCGATGAAAAACTGTTTTTT
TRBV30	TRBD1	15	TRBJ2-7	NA	CAWSVTGTGSYEQYF	TGTGCCTGGAGTGTAACCGGGACAGGGTCCTACGAGCAGTACTTC